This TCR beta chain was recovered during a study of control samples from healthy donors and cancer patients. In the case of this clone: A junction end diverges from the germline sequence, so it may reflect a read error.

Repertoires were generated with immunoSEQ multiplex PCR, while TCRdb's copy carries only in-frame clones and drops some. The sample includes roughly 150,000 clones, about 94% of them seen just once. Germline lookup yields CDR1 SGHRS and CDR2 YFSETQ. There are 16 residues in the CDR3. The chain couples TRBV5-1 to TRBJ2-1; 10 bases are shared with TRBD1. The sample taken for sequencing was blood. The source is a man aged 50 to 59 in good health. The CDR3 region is CASSEGQGFSNNEQFF. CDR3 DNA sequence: TGCGCCAGCAGCGAGGGACAGGGGTTCTCCAACAATGAGCAGTTCTTC.